What follows are 8 T cell receptor beta chains derived from one specimen sequenced in a study of blood T cell repertoires in COVID-19. Produced via immunoSEQ multiplex PCR; TCRdb's table is partial and in-frame only. The sample records some 70,000 clones, roughly 90% being singletons. The sequencing input was peripheral blood. The receptors here all came from a man between 65 and 85 years old with active or convalescent COVID-19.

The V call is TRBV5-1, the J call TRBJ2-7, with 8 bases matching TRBD1. With 4 bases clipped from V and 10 bases from J, the junction kept 7 bases outside the gene matches. Germline CDR1 and CDR2: SGHRS and YFSETQ. The CDR3 runs 12 residues. The CDR3 is CASSARDRPQYF. The CDR3 DNA is TGCGCCAGCAGCGCAAGGGACAGGCCTCAGTACTTC.

The J gene is TRBJ2-1, the V gene TRBV4-2; 12 bases agree with TRBD2. CDR3 length equals 16 residues. In germline, CDR1 is LGHNA, CDR2 YNFKEQ. Trimming removed 4 bases from V and 8 bases from J; junction bases left unmatched: 9. The CDR3 reads CASSPTLAGGVDEQFF. Here the CDR3 DNA reads TGTGCCAGCAGCCCCACGCTAGCGGGAGGGGTGGATGAGCAGTTCTTC.

This clone was seen a few times. J is TRBJ1-3 and V is TRBV11-2, with a tentative D call TRBD1 (6 bases). The CDR3 loop spans 16 amino acids. Germline V gives CDR1 SGHAT, CDR2 FQNNGV. V was shortened by 6 bases and J by 0 bases, with 15 bases between the two germline ends. CDR3 nucleotide sequence: TGTGCCAGCAGTCCAGGGGTGACGAGCTCTGGAAACACCATATATTTT. This sequence encodes CASSPGVTSSGNTIYF.

This chain uses TRBV12-3 or TRBV12-4 with TRBJ1-5; no clear D. V was shortened by 4 bases and J by 3 bases, with 7 bases between the two germline ends. This CDR3 has 13 residues. The CDR3 coding sequence is TGTGCCAGCAGTTACAGCCCCAATCAGCCCCAGCATTTT. Its translation is CASSYSPNQPQHF.

Regarding this clone: The germline gene is not matched at one end of the junction; a read error may be the cause. The V call is TRBV30, the J call TRBJ1-1; TRBD1 might be the D (6 bases). The CDR3 is 13 residues long. The germline CDR1 and CDR2 sequences are GTSNPN and SVGIG (reference sequence). In nucleotides, the CDR3 is TGCGCCGGACAGAAGTTACACAACACTGAAGCTTTCTTT. Translation: CAGQKLHNTEAFF. Based on the CDR3 plus reference TRBV30 and TRBJ1-1, the full variable domain is SQTIHQWPATLVQPVGSPLSLECTVEGTSNPNLYWYRQAAGRGLQLLFYSVGIGQISSEVPQNLSASRPQDRQFILSSKKLLLSDSGFYLCAGQKLHNTEAFFGQGTRLTVV.

The chain has TRBV29-1 and TRBJ1-4; D may be TRBD1 (6 bases). The CDR3 covers 12 residues. Germline V lookup: CDR1 SQVTM, CDR2 ANQGSEA. Trimming left V 5 bases short and J 14 bases short, with 18 bases between. The CDR3 nucleotides read TGCAGCGTTACAGGGTTGGGGGAGAGGCTGTTTTTT. The encoded protein is CSVTGLGERLFF.

This chain uses TRBV27 with TRBJ2-7; 9 positions agree with TRBD2. The CDR3 extends over 16 amino acids. Per germline, CDR1 MNHEY and CDR2 SMNVEV (reference sequence). The J segment lost 1 base and the V segment lost 7 bases, leaving 11 bases of the junction unmatched. This chain's CDR3 is CASTLNGLAGSYEQYF. The CDR3 DNA reads TGTGCCAGCACCCTGAACGGGCTAGCGGGGTCCTACGAGCAGTACTTC.

The chain links TRBV5-1 to TRBJ2-5, with D possibly matching TRBD2 (6 bases). V lost 3 bases, J lost 7 bases, and 16 bases lay in between. This CDR3 has 14 residues. The germline CDR1 and CDR2 sequences are SGHRS and YFSETQ. Written as DNA, the CDR3 is TGCGCCAGCAGCTGGGACTCTCTCCAGGGGACCCAGTACTTC. Translation gives CASSWDSLQGTQYF.